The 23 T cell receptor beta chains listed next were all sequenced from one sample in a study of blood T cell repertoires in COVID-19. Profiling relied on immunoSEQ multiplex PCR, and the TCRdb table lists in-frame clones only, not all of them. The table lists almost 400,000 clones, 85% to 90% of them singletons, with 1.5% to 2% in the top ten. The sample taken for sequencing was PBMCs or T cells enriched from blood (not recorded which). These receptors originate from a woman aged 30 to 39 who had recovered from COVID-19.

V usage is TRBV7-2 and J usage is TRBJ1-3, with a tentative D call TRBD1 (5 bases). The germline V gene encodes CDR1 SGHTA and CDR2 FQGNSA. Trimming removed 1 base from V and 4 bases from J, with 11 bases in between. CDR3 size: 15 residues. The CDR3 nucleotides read TGTGCCAGCAGCTTAGTACAGGCTCTAGGAAACACCATATATTTT. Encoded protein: CASSLVQALGNTIYF. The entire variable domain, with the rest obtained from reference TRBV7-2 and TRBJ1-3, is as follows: GAGVSQSPSNKVTEKGKDVELRCDPISGHTALYWYRQSLGQGLEFLIYFQGNSAPDKSGLPSDRFSAERTGGSVSTLTIQRTQQEDSAVYLCASSLVQALGNTIYFGEGSWLTVV.

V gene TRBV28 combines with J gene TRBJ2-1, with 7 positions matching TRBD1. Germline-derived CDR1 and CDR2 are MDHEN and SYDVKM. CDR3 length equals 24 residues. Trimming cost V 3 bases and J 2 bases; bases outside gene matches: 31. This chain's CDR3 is CASSFLPFASGDSVLQGTYNEQFF. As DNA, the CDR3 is TGTGCCAGCAGTTTTCTTCCTTTCGCGTCAGGGGACAGCGTTCTCCAGGGCACCTACAATGAGCAGTTCTTC.

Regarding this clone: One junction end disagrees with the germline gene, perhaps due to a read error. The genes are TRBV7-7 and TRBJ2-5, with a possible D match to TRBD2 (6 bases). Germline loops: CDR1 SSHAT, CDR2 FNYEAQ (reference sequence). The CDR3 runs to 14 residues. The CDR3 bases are TGTGCTAGCAGCTTGCGGGACTCCGTGGAGACCCAGTACTTC. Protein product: CASSLRDSVETQYF.

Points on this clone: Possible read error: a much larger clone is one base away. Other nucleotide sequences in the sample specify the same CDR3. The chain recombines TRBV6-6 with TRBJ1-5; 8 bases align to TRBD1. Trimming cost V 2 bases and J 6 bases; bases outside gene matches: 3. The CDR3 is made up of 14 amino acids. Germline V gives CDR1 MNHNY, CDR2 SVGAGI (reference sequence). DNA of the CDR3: TGTGCCAGCAGTTACGGACAGGGTGGTCAGCCCCAGCATTTT. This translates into CASSYGQGGQPQHF.

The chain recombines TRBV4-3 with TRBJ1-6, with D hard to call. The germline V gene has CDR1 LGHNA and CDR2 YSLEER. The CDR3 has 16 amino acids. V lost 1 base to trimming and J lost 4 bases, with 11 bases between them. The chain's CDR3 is CASSQGSGIYNSPLHF. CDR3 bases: TGCGCCAGCAGCCAAGGATCGGGAATTTATAATTCACCCCTCCACTTT.

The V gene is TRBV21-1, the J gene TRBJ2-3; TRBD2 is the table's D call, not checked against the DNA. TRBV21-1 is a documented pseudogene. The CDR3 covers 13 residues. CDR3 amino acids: CASIRTDSDTQYF. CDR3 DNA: TGTGCCAGCATACGGACTGACTCGGATACGCAGTATTTT.

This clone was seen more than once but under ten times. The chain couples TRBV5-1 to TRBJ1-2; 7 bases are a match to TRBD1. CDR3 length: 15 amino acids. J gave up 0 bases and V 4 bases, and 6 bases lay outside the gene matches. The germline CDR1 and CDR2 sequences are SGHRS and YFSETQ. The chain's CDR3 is CASSGQTGTNYGYTF. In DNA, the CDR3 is TGCGCCAGCAGCGGACAGACAGGGACTAACTATGGCTACACCTTC.

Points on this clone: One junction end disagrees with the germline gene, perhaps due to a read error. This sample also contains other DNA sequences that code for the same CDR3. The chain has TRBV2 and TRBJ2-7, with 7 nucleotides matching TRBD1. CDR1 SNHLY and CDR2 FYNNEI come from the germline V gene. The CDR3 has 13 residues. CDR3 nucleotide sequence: TGTGCCAGCATTCCGGGACAGTCCTACGAGCAATACTTC. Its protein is CASIPGQSYEQYF.

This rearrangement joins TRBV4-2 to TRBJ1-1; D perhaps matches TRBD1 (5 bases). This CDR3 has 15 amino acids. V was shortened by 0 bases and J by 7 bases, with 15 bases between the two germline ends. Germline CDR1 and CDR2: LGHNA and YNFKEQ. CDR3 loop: CASSQDGEAGGEAFF. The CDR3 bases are TGTGCCAGCAGCCAAGATGGGGAGGCCGGGGGTGAAGCTTTCTTT.

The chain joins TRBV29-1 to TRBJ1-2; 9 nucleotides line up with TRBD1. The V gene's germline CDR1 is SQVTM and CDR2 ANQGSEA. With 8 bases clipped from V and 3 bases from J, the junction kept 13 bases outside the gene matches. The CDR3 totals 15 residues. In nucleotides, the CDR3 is TGCAGCTGTGGGGGGGGGACAGGGCGATACTATGGCTACACCTTC. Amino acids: CSCGGGTGRYYGYTF.

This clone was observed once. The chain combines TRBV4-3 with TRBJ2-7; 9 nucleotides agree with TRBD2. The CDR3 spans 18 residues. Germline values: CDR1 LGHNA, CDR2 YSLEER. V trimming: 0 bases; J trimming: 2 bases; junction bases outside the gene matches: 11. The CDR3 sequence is CASSQDIAGALLTYEQYF. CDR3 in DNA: TGCGCCAGCAGCCAAGATATAGCGGGGGCCCTCTTAACCTACGAGCAGTACTTC.

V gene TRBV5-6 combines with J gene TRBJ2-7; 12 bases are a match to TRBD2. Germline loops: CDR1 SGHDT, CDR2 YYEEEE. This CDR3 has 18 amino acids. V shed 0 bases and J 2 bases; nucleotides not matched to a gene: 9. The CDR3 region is CASSLAFPRLAGAYEQYF. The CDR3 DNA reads TGTGCCAGCAGCTTGGCCTTTCCCCGACTAGCGGGGGCCTACGAGCAGTACTTC. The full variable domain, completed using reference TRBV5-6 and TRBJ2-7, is DAGVTQSPTHLIKTRGQQVTLRCSPKSGHDTVSWYQQALGQGPQFIFQYYEEEERQRGNFPDRFSGHQFPNYSSELNVNALLLGDSALYLCASSLAFPRLAGAYEQYFGPGTRLTVT.

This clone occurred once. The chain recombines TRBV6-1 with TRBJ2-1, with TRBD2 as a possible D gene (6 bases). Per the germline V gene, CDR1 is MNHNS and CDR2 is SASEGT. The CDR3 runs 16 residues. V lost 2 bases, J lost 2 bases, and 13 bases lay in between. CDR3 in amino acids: CASSEQLASTYNEQFF. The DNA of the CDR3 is TGTGCCAGCAGTGAACAGCTAGCGAGTACCTACAATGAGCAGTTCTTC.

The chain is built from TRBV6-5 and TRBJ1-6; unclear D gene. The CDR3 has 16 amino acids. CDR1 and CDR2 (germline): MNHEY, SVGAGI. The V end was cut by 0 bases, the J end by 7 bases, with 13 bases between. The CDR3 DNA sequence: TGTGCCAGCAGTTACTCGGTGGGCCTGCAAAATTCACCCCTCCACTTT. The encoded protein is CASSYSVGLQNSPLHF.

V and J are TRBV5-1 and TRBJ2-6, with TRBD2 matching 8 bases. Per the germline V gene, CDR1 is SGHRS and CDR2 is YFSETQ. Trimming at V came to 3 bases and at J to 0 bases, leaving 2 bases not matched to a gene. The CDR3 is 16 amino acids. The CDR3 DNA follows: TGCGCCAGCAGCTCGGGAGGGACCTCTGGGGCCAACGTCCTGACTTTC. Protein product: CASSSGGTSGANVLTF.

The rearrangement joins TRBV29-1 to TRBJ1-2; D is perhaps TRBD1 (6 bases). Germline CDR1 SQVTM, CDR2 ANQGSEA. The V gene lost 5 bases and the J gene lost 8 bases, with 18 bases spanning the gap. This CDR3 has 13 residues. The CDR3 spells CSVIQGARKGYTF. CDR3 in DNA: TGCAGCGTTATACAGGGTGCGCGTAAGGGCTACACCTTC.

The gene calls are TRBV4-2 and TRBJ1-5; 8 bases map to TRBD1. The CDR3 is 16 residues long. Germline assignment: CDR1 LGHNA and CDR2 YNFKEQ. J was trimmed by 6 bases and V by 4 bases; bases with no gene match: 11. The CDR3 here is CASSPSTGDLGQPQHF. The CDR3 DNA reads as TGTGCCAGCAGCCCGTCGACAGGGGATTTAGGTCAGCCCCAGCATTTT.

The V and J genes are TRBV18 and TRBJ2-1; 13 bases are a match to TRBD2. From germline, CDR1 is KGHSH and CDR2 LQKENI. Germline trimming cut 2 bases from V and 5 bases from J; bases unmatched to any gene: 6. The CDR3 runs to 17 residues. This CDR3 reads CASSPSSTSGGDNEQFF. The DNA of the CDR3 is TGTGCCAGCTCACCATCGTCTACTAGCGGGGGGGACAATGAGCAGTTCTTC.

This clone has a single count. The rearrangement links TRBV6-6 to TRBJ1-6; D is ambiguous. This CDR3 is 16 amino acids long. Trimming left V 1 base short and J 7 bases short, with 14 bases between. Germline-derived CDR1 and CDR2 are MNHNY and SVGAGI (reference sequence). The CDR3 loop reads CASSYLQPSKNSPLHF. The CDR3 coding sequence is TGTGCCAGCAGTTACTTACAGCCCTCAAAGAATTCACCCCTCCACTTT.

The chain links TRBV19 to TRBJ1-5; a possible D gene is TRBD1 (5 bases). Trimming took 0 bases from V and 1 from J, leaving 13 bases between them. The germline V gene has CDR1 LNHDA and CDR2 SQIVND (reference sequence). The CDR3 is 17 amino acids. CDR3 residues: CASSIDRQGKSNQPQHF. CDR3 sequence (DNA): TGTGCCAGTAGTATAGACCGCCAGGGTAAGAGCAATCAGCCCCAGCATTTT. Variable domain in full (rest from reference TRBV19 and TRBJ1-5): DGGITQSPKYLFRKEGQNVTLSCEQNLNHDAMYWYRQDPGQGLRLIYYSQIVNDFQKGDIAEGYSVSREKKESFPLTVTSAQKNPTAFYLCASSIDRQGKSNQPQHFGDGTRLSIL.

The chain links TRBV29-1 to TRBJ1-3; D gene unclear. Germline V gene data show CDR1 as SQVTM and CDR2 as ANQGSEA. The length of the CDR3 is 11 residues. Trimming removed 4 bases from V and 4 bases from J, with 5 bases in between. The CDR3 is CSVASGNTIYF. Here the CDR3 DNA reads TGCAGCGTTGCCTCGGGAAACACCATATATTTT. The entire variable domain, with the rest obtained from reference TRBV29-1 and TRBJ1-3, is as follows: SAVISQKPSRDICQRGTSLTIQCQVDSQVTMMFWYRQQPGQSLTLIATANQGSEATYESGFVIDKFPISRPNLTFSTLTVSNMSPEDSSIYLCSVASGNTIYFGEGSWLTVV.

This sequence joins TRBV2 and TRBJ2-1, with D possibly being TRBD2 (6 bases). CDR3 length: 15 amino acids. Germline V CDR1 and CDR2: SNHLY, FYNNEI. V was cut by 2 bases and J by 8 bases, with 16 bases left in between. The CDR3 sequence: CASSERASEGDEQFF. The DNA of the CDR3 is TGTGCCAGCAGTGAAAGGGCTAGCGAGGGCGATGAGCAGTTCTTC. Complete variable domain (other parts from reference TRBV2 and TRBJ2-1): EPEVTQTPSHQVTQMGQEVILRCVPISNHLYFYWYRQILGQKVEFLVSFYNNEISEKSEIFDDQFSVERPDGSNFTLKIRSTKLEDSAMYFCASSERASEGDEQFFGPGTRLTVL.

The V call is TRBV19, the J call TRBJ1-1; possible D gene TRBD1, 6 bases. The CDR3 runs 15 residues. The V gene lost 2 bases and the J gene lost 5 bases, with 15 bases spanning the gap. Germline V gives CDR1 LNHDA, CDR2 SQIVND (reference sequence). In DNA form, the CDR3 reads TGTGCCAGTAGTATAACCGGTCAGGGGTTGACTGAAGCTTTCTTT. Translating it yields CASSITGQGLTEAFF.